The 15 T cell receptor beta chains below were found in one sample sequenced in a study of metastatic and nonmetastatic thyroid tumors. TCRdb reanalyzed the PCR reads with MiXCR. The sample carries 30,000 to 40,000 clones, 15% recorded once. No treatment had been given to any patient before thyroid surgery. The sequenced sample consisted of blood. All receptors come from a male donor with papillary thyroid cancer or a benign thyroid nodule (not recorded which). Some clones in this sample may be carry-over from other donors' samples.

As for this clone: A much larger clone lies a single base off, so this may be a read error. Given the absence of the conserved phenylalanine or tryptophan at the CDR3 end, a read error is likely. Because the CDR3's place on the DNA is in doubt, the DNA is left out and the CDR3 is given as listed by TCRdb. The chain employs TRBV14 and TRBJ2-2; the D call of TRBD2 is as the table states it, not checked on the DNA. The CDR3 is 10 amino acids in total, end residues counted. CDR1 is SGHDN, CDR2 FVKESK, per germline. The CDR3 region is CASSRDASGG.

The count of this clone is one. The V and J genes are TRBV9 and TRBJ1-1; TRBD1 aligns across 9 bases. The CDR3 is 14 residues long. Trimming at V came to 3 bases and at J to 6 bases, leaving 6 bases not matched to a gene. Germline V gene data show CDR1 as SGDLS and CDR2 as YYNGEE. Written as DNA, the CDR3 is TGTGCCAGCAGCGGGCCAACAGGGGGCCCTGAAGCTTTCTTT. Encoded protein: CASSGPTGGPEAFF.

The chain joins TRBV5-5 to TRBJ2-3, with D possibly matching TRBD1 (5 bases). CDR3 size: 15 residues. Trimming took 0 bases from V and 8 from J, leaving 16 bases between them. CDR1 is SGHKS, CDR2 YYEKEE, per germline (reference sequence). This CDR3 is CASSLVGPTKGTQYF. The CDR3 DNA is TGTGCCAGCAGCTTGGTGGGGCCCACCAAAGGTACGCAGTATTTT.

This clone showed up many times. This chain uses TRBV4-2 with TRBJ2-6; the D gene is possibly TRBD1 (5 bases). This CDR3 region has 20 residues. Germline V gene lookup returns CDR1 LGHNA and CDR2 YNFKEQ. Trimming stripped 4 bases from V and 0 bases from J, with 22 bases between. This chain's CDR3 is CASSPDGWGRTNSGANVLTF. The CDR3 coding sequence is TGTGCCAGCAGCCCCGACGGGTGGGGCAGGACCAACTCTGGGGCCAACGTCCTGACTTTC.

This clone was observed many times. The chain couples TRBV4-2 to TRBJ2-3; D is possibly TRBD2 (6 bases). CDR1 is LGHNA, CDR2 YNFKEQ, per germline. Trimming cost V 0 bases and J 5 bases, with 15 bases left between them. The CDR3 runs to 16 residues. The CDR3 spells CASSQDHSGVLDTQYF. As DNA, the CDR3 is TGTGCCAGCAGCCAAGATCATTCGGGAGTCCTAGATACGCAGTATTTT.

This clone was seen repeatedly, ten times or more. V and J are TRBV5-1 and TRBJ2-5; the match to TRBD2 covers 14 bases. V was pared by 0 bases and J by 4 bases, with 2 bases of the junction left unmatched. The germline V gene has CDR1 SGHRS and CDR2 YFSETQ. The length of the CDR3 is 16 residues. CDR3 protein: CASSLETSGRGETQYF. The CDR3 DNA reads TGCGCCAGCAGCTTGGAGACTAGCGGGAGGGGAGAGACCCAGTACTTC.

Judged by abundance, this clone is medium-sized. This chain connects TRBV12-3 or TRBV12-4 to TRBJ2-2, with D perhaps assigned TRBD1 or TRBD2 (6 bases each). The CDR3 extends over 16 amino acids. V dropped 6 bases and J dropped 3 bases, with 17 bases sitting between them. CDR3 bases: TGTGCCAGCAGCGACGCGGGACAAAGTCACACCGGGGAGCTGTTTTTT. Its translation is CASSDAGQSHTGELFF.

This clone was observed a handful of times. A much bigger clone sits one base away, suggesting this may be a read error. Since the CDR3 does not end with the conserved phenylalanine or tryptophan, this likely comes from a read error. V gene TRBV6-5 combines with J gene TRBJ2-2, with unresolved D. The CDR3 runs 13 residues. Germline CDR1 reads MNHEY; CDR2 reads SVGAGI. V lost 2 bases, J lost 3 bases, and 4 bases lay in between. The CDR3 DNA reads as TGTGCCAGCAGTTACATCGACACCGGGGAGCTGTTTTCT. As protein: CASSYIDTGELFS.

The sample holds many counts of this clone. The chain employs TRBV30 and TRBJ2-5, with 9 bases identical to TRBD1. V shed 8 bases, J shed 5 bases, and the junction held 15 bases outside the gene matches. This CDR3 region has 15 residues. Germline-derived CDR1 and CDR2 are GTSNPN and SVGIG (reference sequence). The CDR3 sequence is CAAPAGTGLGETQYF. CDR3 bases: TGTGCCGCCCCAGCCGGGACAGGGTTGGGCGAGACCCAGTACTTC.

Notes on this clone: Possible read error: a much larger clone is one base away. The chain links TRBV5-6 to TRBJ2-1; D is possibly TRBD1 (5 bases). The CDR3 length is 15 residues. The V gene lost 4 bases and the J gene lost 4 bases, with 15 bases spanning the gap. Germline V gives CDR1 SGHDT, CDR2 YYEEEE. This chain's CDR3 is CASSPQAATYNEQFF. In nucleotides, the CDR3 is TGTGCCAGCAGCCCACAGGCGGCGACTTACAATGAGCAGTTCTTC.

The table lists this clone with many counts. This chain joins TRBV2 and TRBJ2-5; D remains ambiguous. Germline loops: CDR1 SNHLY, CDR2 FYNNEI. The CDR3 runs 13 residues. With 1 base removed from V and 1 base from J, the gap between germline ends came to 4 bases. The CDR3 DNA reads as TGTGCCAGCAGTGAAGAGGCCCAAGAGACCCAGTACTTC. The encoded protein is CASSEEAQETQYF. Full variable domain (missing parts from reference TRBV2 and TRBJ2-5): EPEVTQTPSHQVTQMGQEVILRCVPISNHLYFYWYRQILGQKVEFLVSFYNNEISEKSEIFDDQFSVERPDGSNFTLKIRSTKLEDSAMYFCASSEEAQETQYFGPGTRLLVL.

This clone was recorded many times. J is TRBJ1-4 and V is TRBV12-3 or TRBV12-4, with D maybe TRBD1 (5 bases). There are 14 residues in the CDR3. Trimming removed 6 bases at V and 5 bases at J, with 13 bases between. The chain's CDR3 is CASSLAGVNEKLFF. For the CDR3, the DNA is TGTGCCAGCAGCTTGGCGGGGGTAAATGAAAAACTGTTTTTT.

In this sample, this clone turned up many times. The J gene is TRBJ2-3, the V gene TRBV5-1; 16 bases match TRBD2. V trimming: 7 bases; J trimming: 3 bases; junction bases outside the gene matches: 2. The CDR3 has 15 amino acids. Looked up from germline, CDR1 is SGHRS and CDR2 is YFSETQ. The CDR3, as DNA: TGCGCCAGCGGGACTAGCGGGAGGGTAACAGATACGCAGTATTTT. Translating gives CASGTSGRVTDTQYF.

This sequence joins TRBV15 and TRBJ1-5, with D unresolved. V lost 1 base, J lost 3 bases, and 16 bases lay in between. The CDR3 has 17 amino acids. Germline V lookup: CDR1 LNHNV, CDR2 YYDKDF (reference sequence). CDR3 bases: TGTGCCACCAGCAGAGGAAGAAAAGGGATCCCCAATCAGCCCCAGCATTTT. Its translation: CATSRGRKGIPNQPQHF.

This clone was detected ten times or more. The chain uses TRBV5-6 and TRBJ2-1; D is unresolved. Looked up from germline, CDR1 is SGHDT and CDR2 is YYEEEE. This CDR3 spans 13 amino acids. Trimming took off 1 base at V and 5 bases at J, with 7 bases between the two ends. The CDR3, as DNA: TGTGCCAGCAGCTTGTGGCAGAACAATGAGCAGTTCTTC. As protein: CASSLWQNNEQFF.